There are a few counts of the clone carrying this T cell receptor (beta chain). Germline CDR1 is SQVTM and CDR2 is ANQGSEA. With 2 bases removed from V and 1 base from J, the gap between germline ends came to 14 bases. The length of the CDR3 is 15 residues. This sample stems from a study of cytotoxic CD8 clonotypes in ibrutinib-treated CLL. Study-level background: A median around 12 months of treatment, range 6 to 36, preceded the collection of response samples.

Data came from immunoSEQ multiplex PCR; TCRdb stores just in-frame clones and leaves some out. The table lists 45,000 to 55,000 clones, around 53% of them singletons. The sequence came from a human donor with chronic lymphocytic leukemia. The input for sequencing was PBMCs, taken after 12 months of ibrutinib treatment. This chain connects TRBV29-1 to TRBJ1-1; no firm D call. CDR3 amino acids: CSVEMAGIGNTEAFF. The CDR3 region has the DNA TGCAGCGTTGAAATGGCTGGGATTGGGAACACTGAAGCTTTCTTT.